This TCR beta chain emerged from a study of CD8+CD57+ T cells in acquired aplastic anemia. Study background: DNA from sorted CD4+ and CD8+ cells averaged around 3.5 ug.

CD8+CD57+ cell expansion had been shown by flow cytometry in patients chosen for sequencing. Study conclusions and caveats: Patients and controls had in common 25 to 30 CD8+ CDR3 sequences.

This CDR3 is built from 13 residues. The germline V and J ends were trimmed by 2 bases and 9 bases, with 16 bases remaining between them. In germline, CDR1 is DFQATT, CDR2 SNEGSKA (reference sequence). For CDR3 and TCR beta VDJ profiling, genomic DNA was the template used. MiXCR, run by TCRdb on the reads, gives a single entry per CDR3 protein. The table has around 250,000 distinct CDR3 sequences, approximately 79% seen once. On this clonotype: Its antigen is unidentified.

The chain joins TRBV20-1 to TRBJ1-1; possibly TRBD1 for D (6 bases). The sequenced material came from sorted CD4+, CD8+, or CD8+CD57+ T cells (not recorded which) from PBMCs. The clonotype comes from a human donor with aplastic anemia. CDR3 coding DNA: TGCAGTGCTAGAAACGGGCCGGGGGCCCAAGCTTTCTTT. Protein product: CSARNGPGAQAFF.